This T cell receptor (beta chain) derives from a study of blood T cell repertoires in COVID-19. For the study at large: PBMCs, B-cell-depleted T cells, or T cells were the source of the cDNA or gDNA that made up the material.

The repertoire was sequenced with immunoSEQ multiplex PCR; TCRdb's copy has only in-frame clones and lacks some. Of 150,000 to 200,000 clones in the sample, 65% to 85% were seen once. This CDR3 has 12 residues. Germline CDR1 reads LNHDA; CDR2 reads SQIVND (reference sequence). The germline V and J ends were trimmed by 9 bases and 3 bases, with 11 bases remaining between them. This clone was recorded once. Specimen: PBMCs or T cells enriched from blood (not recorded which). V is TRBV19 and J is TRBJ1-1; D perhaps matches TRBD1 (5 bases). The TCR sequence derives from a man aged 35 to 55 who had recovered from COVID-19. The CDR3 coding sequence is TGTGCCAGCCAGGGTTTGGACACTGAAGCTTTCTTT. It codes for CASQGLDTEAFF.